This T cell receptor beta chain originates from a study of blood T cell repertoires in COVID-19. Study overall: Specimens from acute and convalescent COVID-19 originated in the United States, Italy and Spain. T cells, B-cell-depleted T cells, or PBMCs supplied cDNA or gDNA.

About this clone itself: An end of the junction does not agree with germline; a read error may underlie this.

Method: immunoSEQ multiplex PCR; TCRdb's copy keeps in-frame clones and lacks some. The sample contains roughly 430,000 clones, roughly 88% of which appear only once. This CDR3 region has 14 residues. Looked up from germline, CDR1 is MNHEY and CDR2 is SMNVEV (reference sequence). Individuals drawn from around 25 US areas were about 18 to 95 years old. The source of this sequence is a woman between 35 and 50 years old with acute COVID-19. Sequencing was done on a sample of PBMCs or T cells enriched from blood (not recorded which). The rearrangement joins TRBV27 to TRBJ2-3; D may be TRBD2 (6 bases). The CDR3 here is CASSFGGSTDAQYF. The CDR3 nucleotides are TGTGCCAGCAGTTTCGGGGGAAGCACAGATGCGCAGTATTTT.